Listed here is a single T cell receptor beta chain. The donors (healthy individuals) were bone marrow donors. Nominally healthy donors were sampled, though unrecorded immune exposures were likely. PCR was performed using 60 Vbeta and 13 Jbeta primers. The assay was immunoSEQ multiplex PCR, and TCRdb's table has in-frame clones only and misses some. The table has some 140,000 clones, roughly 79% seen once. The sample comes from a study of cytomegalovirus exposure and HLA in healthy donors. This CDR3 region has 15 residues. J was trimmed by 2 bases and V by 7 bases; bases with no gene match: 7. In germline, CDR1 is SNHLY, CDR2 FYNNEI.

Sequenced input: PBMCs. The origin of this receptor is a man aged 18 to 35 in good health and CMV-seronegative. The chain combines TRBV2 with TRBJ2-3; 9 bases map to TRBD2. The CDR3 nucleotides are TGTGCCAGCAACTTAGCGGGGGCCGACACAGATACGCAGTATTTT. It encodes CASNLAGADTDTQYF.